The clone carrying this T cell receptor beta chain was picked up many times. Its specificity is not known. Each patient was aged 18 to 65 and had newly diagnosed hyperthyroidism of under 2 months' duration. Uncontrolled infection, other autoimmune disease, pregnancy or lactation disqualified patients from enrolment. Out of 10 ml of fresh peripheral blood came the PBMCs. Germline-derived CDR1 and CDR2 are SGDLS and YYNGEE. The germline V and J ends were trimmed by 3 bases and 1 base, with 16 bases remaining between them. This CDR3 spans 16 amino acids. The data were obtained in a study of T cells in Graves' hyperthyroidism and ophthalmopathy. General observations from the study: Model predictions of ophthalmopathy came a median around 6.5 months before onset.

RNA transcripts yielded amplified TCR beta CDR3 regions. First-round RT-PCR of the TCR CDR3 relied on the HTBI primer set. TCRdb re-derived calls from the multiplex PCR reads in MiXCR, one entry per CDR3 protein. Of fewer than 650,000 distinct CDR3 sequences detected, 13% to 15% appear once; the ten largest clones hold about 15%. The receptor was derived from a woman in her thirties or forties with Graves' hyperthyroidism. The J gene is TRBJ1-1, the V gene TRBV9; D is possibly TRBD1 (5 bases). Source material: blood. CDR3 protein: CASSADPGLWNTEAFF. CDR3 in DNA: TGTGCCAGCAGCGCAGACCCGGGACTCTGGAACACTGAAGCTTTCTTT.